Included here is one T cell receptor (beta chain) sequence, with context. The data are from a study of blood T cell repertoires in COVID-19. Turning to the study itself: Samples taken during acute and convalescent COVID-19 were collected in the United States, Italy and Spain. Sources were T cells, B-cell-depleted T cells, or PBMCs; the material itself was cDNA or gDNA.

The authors' processing: Reference gene primer amplification gave nucleated cell count estimates. Using immunoSEQ multiplex PCR, the repertoire was profiled, and TCRdb retains in-frame clones only, with some absent. V and J calls and clone size are given by that table; D and trimming were obtained from the DNA. The sample consists of 110,000 to 150,000 clones, over 75% of them appearing once. V was cut by 7 bases and J by 1 base, with 14 bases left in between. The CDR3 runs to 15 residues. From germline, CDR1 is MDHEN and CDR2 SYDVKM. This receptor was taken from a woman aged 50 to 65 with acute or convalescent COVID-19. The V call is TRBV28, the J call TRBJ1-3; D is undetermined. The material sequenced was peripheral blood. The CDR3 nucleotides are TGTGCCAGCACCCCACTGTTAACTTCTGGAAACACCATATATTTT. Amino acid sequence: CASTPLLTSGNTIYF.